This T cell receptor (beta chain) was captured in a study of OX40 agonist ivuxolimab in advanced cancers. The CDR3 consists of 16 residues. The J segment lost 8 bases and the V segment lost 2 bases, leaving 11 bases of the junction unmatched. The V gene's germline CDR1 is SGHDN and CDR2 FVKESK. Sequencing used immunoSEQ multiplex PCR; TCRdb keeps in-frame clones, though not all of them. Among about 59,000 clones listed, 80% to 95% were seen once. The source of this sequence is an adult with an advanced solid tumor such as melanoma, head and neck, liver or kidney cancer. V is TRBV14 and J is TRBJ2-1, with 8 bases lining up with TRBD1. The sequenced sample was CD4+ or CD8+ T cells sorted from blood, obtained in a trial of the OX40 agonist ivuxolimab. The CDR3 here is CASSQWDRTVVYEQFF. In nucleotides, the CDR3 is TGTGCCAGCAGCCAATGGGACAGGACCGTCGTTTATGAGCAGTTCTTC.